This T cell receptor (beta chain) is drawn from a study of shared clonotypes between healthy human individuals. Only Caucasian adults living in Nashville, Tennessee made up the donor group. In the CD4+ fraction, cells were divided into CD45RA+ naive and CD45RA-negative memory subsets. In the case of this clone: Its cognate antigen is unknown.

In germline, CDR1 is MDHEN, CDR2 SYDVKM. This CDR3 spans 19 amino acids. V dropped 4 bases and J dropped 0 bases, with 23 bases sitting between them. Whole-study findings and limits: Larger estimated richness was generally recorded for naive subsets relative to memory subsets.

This table comes from immunoSEQ multiplex PCR, and its TCRdb copy is limited to in-frame clones, with some not included. The sample has about 2.4 million clones; roughly 93% are singletons. The chain recombines TRBV28 with TRBJ2-3; unclear D gene. The clonotype originates from a man aged 18 to 35 in good health. Some clones in this sample may be carry-over from other donors' samples. The sequenced material came from naive CD4+ T cells from PBMCs. As to subset: CD45RA+ positively selected. The CDR3 DNA reads as TGTGCCAGCAGTTCCCCTGCCCTCGGATTCTCACACAGCACAGATACGCAGTATTTT. Protein sequence: CASSSPALGFSHSTDTQYF.